The sequence of this T cell receptor (beta chain) was determined in a study of regulatory T cells in long-lasting Graves disease. Specified time point: newly diagnosed GD, antithyroid drugs for less than 3 months. Researchers made the TCR library from RNA that was extracted from PBMCs. Arm-PCR of CDR3 regions and iRepertoire HTBI primers were used to build TCR beta libraries. MiXCR, run by TCRdb on the multiplex PCR reads, gives a single entry per CDR3 protein. The data show over 450,000 distinct CDR3 sequences, around 12% seen once. About this clonotype: The target antigen is unknown.

Study-wide findings and caveats: It was in persistent disease that TRBV28, TRBJ1-2 and TRBJ2-5 were favored.

The germline V gene encodes CDR1 SGHTA and CDR2 FQGTGA. V lost 4 bases and J lost 4, with 10 bases in between. The CDR3 has 13 amino acids. The sample was also reused in another study, on T cells in Graves' hyperthyroidism and ophthalmopathy. Per that paper: Over 18 months, lack of ophthalmopathy progression marked Graves' hyperthyroidism as stable. With the HTBI primer set, the TCR CDR3 went through a first round of RT-PCR. Stable hyperthyroidism and ophthalmopathy were separated using 13 V-J signatures.

The chain couples TRBV7-3 to TRBJ1-2; D not resolved. The sample here was peripheral blood mononuclear cells (PBMCs), taken at new diagnosis, from a patient treated with antithyroid drugs. This TCR was sampled from a woman in her twenties or thirties with Graves disease. The DNA for the CDR3 is TGTGCCAGCAGCTCCCAGGACGGCTATGGCTACACCTTC. Amino acid sequence: CASSSQDGYGYTF.